This TCR beta chain was observed in a study of neurological immune-mediated disorders. Study outcomes and limitations: The expanded clones of different subjects shared no CDR3 amino acid sequences (suggesting private repertoires in all groups).

Unsorted libraries used 2 million PBMCs kept at -80 degrees C. The CDR3 sequence is 15 residues long. The V gene end was trimmed by 4 bases and the J gene end by 1 base; junction bases not matched to a gene: 5. From germline, CDR1 is KGHDR and CDR2 SFDVKD. By 5'RACE with 10-nucleotide random UMIs, the cDNA was made. A single record per CDR3 protein comes from TCRdb applying MiXCR to the 5' RACE reads. The sample carries 36,000 or so distinct CDR3 sequences, 10% recorded once. This clonotype was observed many times. Antigen specificity is unknown. Sequenced material: PBMCs. The clonotype was recovered from a woman aged 30 to 39 with HTLV-1-associated myelopathy (HAM/TSP). The chain couples TRBV24-1 to TRBJ1-1, with 7 bases identical to TRBD1. The CDR3 region has the DNA TGTGCCACCAGTGAATCTGCAGGGGGGAACACTGAAGCTTTCTTT. Protein product: CATSESAGGNTEAFF.